These 31 T cell receptor beta chains originate from one sample sequenced in a study of neurological immune-mediated disorders. Each CDR3 protein gets one entry after TCRdb re-called the 5' RACE reads with MiXCR. This sample has about 35,000 distinct CDR3 sequences, with under 7.5% found just once. The sequencing input was PBMCs. These receptor sequences come from a woman in her 40s in good health.

At least ten counts were recorded for this clonotype. The chain links TRBV5-1 to TRBJ2-7; TRBD2 matches 9 bases. The J segment lost 2 bases and the V segment lost 0 bases, leaving 6 bases of the junction unmatched. This CDR3 contains 16 residues. Germline V gene data show CDR1 as SGHRS and CDR2 as YFSETQ. CDR3 protein: CASSLAPASGAYEQYF. CDR3 nucleotides: TGCGCCAGCAGCTTGGCCCCGGCTAGCGGGGCCTACGAGCAGTACTTC.

This clonotype was counted many times. The rearrangement uses TRBV10-1 and TRBJ2-1; D remains unclear. Between the trimmed V and J ends, which lost 0 bases and 10 bases, there was a span of 13 bases. Germline V CDR1 and CDR2: WNHNN, SYGVQD (reference sequence). The CDR3 length is 14 residues. This CDR3 is CASSESTTHDEQFF. The CDR3 nucleotides read TGCGCCAGCAGTGAGTCTACTACCCACGACGAGCAGTTCTTC.

There are many counts of this clonotype. The chain employs TRBV18 and TRBJ1-1; the match to TRBD1 covers 7 bases. V dropped 6 bases and J dropped 5; count of bases not matched to a gene: 12. The CDR3 has 15 amino acids. CDR1 is KGHSH and CDR2 is LQKENI in the germline V gene. In DNA form, the CDR3 reads TGTGCCAGCTCCAGCCTGGGCAGGGGGAGGACTGAAGCTTTCTTT. It codes for CASSSLGRGRTEAFF.

This clonotype was detected a few times. This rearrangement joins TRBV2 to TRBJ2-7; D call uncertain. CDR3 length equals 10 residues. V dropped 3 bases and J dropped 7 bases, with 4 bases sitting between them. Germline V gene lookup returns CDR1 SNHLY and CDR2 FYNNEI. Here the CDR3 reads CASSEGEQYF. Here the CDR3 DNA reads TGTGCCAGCAGTGAGGGGGAGCAGTACTTC.

This clonotype has just a few counts. A much more abundant neighbour one base away suggests this may be a read error. This chain uses TRBV10-3 with TRBJ2-1, with 9 bases that match TRBD1. This CDR3 comprises 15 residues. The germline CDR1 and CDR2 sequences are ENHRY and SYGVKD. The J segment lost 9 bases and the V segment lost 3 bases, leaving 9 bases of the junction unmatched. The CDR3 DNA is TGTGCCATCAGTGAAGTAGAGACAGGGGGTAGTGAGCAGTTCTTC. This translates into CAISEVETGGSEQFF.

This clonotype is medium-sized (0.01 to 0.1%) within its sample. The chain couples TRBV2 to TRBJ1-5; the match to TRBD1 covers 7 bases. The germline V gene has CDR1 SNHLY and CDR2 FYNNEI. The V and J ends lost 2 bases and 6 bases, in that order; junction bases with no gene match: 4. This CDR3 has 14 amino acids. The chain's CDR3 is CASSEKGQPQPQHF. In DNA, the CDR3 is TGTGCCAGCAGTGAAAAGGGACAGCCTCAGCCCCAGCATTTT.

This clonotype was counted at least ten times. The V call is TRBV12-3 or TRBV12-4, the J call TRBJ1-3; possible D gene TRBD1, 5 bases. The CDR3 runs to 15 residues. Trimming stripped 7 bases from V and 2 bases from J, with 15 bases between. The CDR3 protein is CASTTRGLTGNTIYF. The DNA of the CDR3 is TGTGCCAGCACCACTCGGGGGTTGACTGGAAACACCATATATTTT.

Ten or more counts support this clonotype. The chain combines TRBV20-1 with TRBJ1-5; the match to TRBD1 covers 7 bases. The germline CDR1 and CDR2 sequences are DFQATT and SNEGSKA (reference sequence). The CDR3 runs to 14 residues. The junction had 12 bases not matched to a gene; V was cut back by 6 bases and J by 7 bases. As DNA, the CDR3 is TGCAGTGCGCAAACAGGGGACGGATGGCAGCCCCAGCATTTT. Protein product: CSAQTGDGWQPQHF.

This clonotype was detected ten times or more. This chain connects TRBV5-1 to TRBJ2-7, with 12 positions matching TRBD2. From germline, CDR1 is SGHRS and CDR2 YFSETQ. The ends lost 4 bases at V and 7 bases at J; junction bases unmatched: 6. This CDR3 has 14 amino acids. CDR3 in amino acids: CASSPLAGGQEQYF. CDR3 nucleotide sequence: TGCGCCAGCAGCCCCCTAGCGGGAGGGCAGGAGCAGTACTTC.

This clonotype has ten or more counts. This sequence joins TRBV29-1 and TRBJ2-3, with 9 bases that match TRBD1. Germline-derived CDR1 and CDR2 are SQVTM and ANQGSEA. V lost 6 bases to trimming and J lost 0 bases; unmatched junction nucleotides: 4. The CDR3 covers 14 residues. CDR3 sequence (DNA): TGCAGCGTGCGGACAGGGGCCAGCACAGATACGCAGTATTTT. Its protein product is CSVRTGASTDTQYF.

This clonotype appeared many times. V and J are TRBV20-1 and TRBJ2-7; 9 positions match TRBD2. This CDR3 is built from 15 residues. Trimming at V came to 0 bases and at J to 2 bases, leaving 5 bases not matched to a gene. CDR1 is DFQATT, CDR2 SNEGSKA, per germline (reference sequence). The DNA of the CDR3 is TGCAGTGCTAGAGATACTTCTAGCGGGACCTACGAGCAGTACTTC. It codes for CSARDTSSGTYEQYF.

The table lists this clonotype with many counts. The chain joins TRBV6-5 to TRBJ1-4; D is undetermined. This CDR3 comprises 13 residues. The V gene's germline CDR1 is MNHEY and CDR2 SVGAGI. V was clipped by 2 bases and J by 7 bases, with 8 bases between them. CDR3 loop: CASSYGRGEKLFF. The DNA for the CDR3 is TGTGCCAGCAGTTACGGCCGTGGTGAAAAACTGTTTTTT.

This clonotype has ten or more counts. The rearrangement uses TRBV7-9 and TRBJ2-2; no definite D call. The CDR3 is 14 amino acids. Germline V gene sequence: CDR1 SEHNR, CDR2 FQNEAQ (reference sequence). Trimming took 4 bases from V and 0 from J, leaving 6 bases between them. This CDR3 reads CASSWAPNTGELFF. The CDR3 DNA follows: TGTGCCAGCAGCTGGGCACCGAACACCGGGGAGCTGTTTTTT.

This clonotype was recorded at least ten times. The chain recombines TRBV3-1 with TRBJ2-7; tentative D call: TRBD2 (6 bases). Looked up from germline, CDR1 is LGHDT and CDR2 is YNNKEL (reference sequence). V shed 7 bases and J shed 13 bases, with 17 bases lying between them. CDR3 size: 11 residues. This CDR3 reads CASTSTGTLYF. The CDR3 DNA sequence: TGTGCCAGCACTTCCACCGGGACTCTTTACTTC.

Ten or more counts support this clonotype. V gene TRBV29-1 combines with J gene TRBJ2-5, with 10 bases identical to TRBD2. The CDR3 contains 16 residues. Germline loops: CDR1 SQVTM, CDR2 ANQGSEA. V dropped 5 bases and J dropped 4; count of bases not matched to a gene: 13. The CDR3 DNA sequence: TGCAGCGTTCAAAGGCTAGCGGGGGTTGGGCCAGAGACCCAGTACTTC. It encodes CSVQRLAGVGPETQYF. Full variable domain (rest looked up from reference TRBV29-1 and TRBJ2-5): SAVISQKPSRDICQRGTSLTIQCQVDSQVTMMFWYRQQPGQSLTLIATANQGSEATYESGFVIDKFPISRPNLTFSTLTVSNMSPEDSSIYLCSVQRLAGVGPETQYFGPGTRLLVL.

Relative to its sample, this clonotype is medium-sized (0.01 to 0.1%). The V and J genes are TRBV7-8 and TRBJ2-2; tentative D call: TRBD2 (5 bases). This CDR3 is 15 amino acids long. CDR1 and CDR2 from the germline V gene are SGHVS and FQNEAQ. Trimming left V 7 bases short and J 2 bases short, with 14 bases between. The CDR3: CASTPWAGNTGELFF. CDR3 bases: TGTGCCAGCACCCCGTGGGCGGGTAACACCGGGGAGCTGTTTTTT.

This clonotype was recorded at least ten times. V and J are TRBV2 and TRBJ2-1, with TRBD2 matching 13 bases. The CDR3 has 15 residues. The ends lost 5 bases at V and 9 bases at J; junction bases unmatched: 7. Germline loops: CDR1 SNHLY, CDR2 FYNNEI. The CDR3 nucleotides are TGTGCCAGCAGTACGGGACTAGCGGGGAACGGTGAGCAGTTCTTC. Amino acid sequence: CASSTGLAGNGEQFF. The full variable domain, completed using reference TRBV2 and TRBJ2-1, is EPEVTQTPSHQVTQMGQEVILRCVPISNHLYFYWYRQILGQKVEFLVSFYNNEISEKSEIFDDQFSVERPDGSNFTLKIRSTKLEDSAMYFCASSTGLAGNGEQFFGPGTRLTVL.

This clonotype was recorded at least ten times. The J gene is TRBJ1-2, the V gene TRBV9, with TRBD1 as a possible D gene (5 bases). The germline V gene encodes CDR1 SGDLS and CDR2 YYNGEE. The CDR3 totals 12 residues. Trimming shortened V by 0 bases and J by 6 bases, and 6 bases separated the two germline ends. The CDR3 DNA sequence: TGTGCCAGCAGCGTAGGGGGGGATGGCTACACCTTC. Protein sequence: CASSVGGDGYTF. The whole variable domain, remainder taken from reference TRBV9 and TRBJ1-2, is DSGVTQTPKHLITATGQRVTLRCSPRSGDLSVYWYQQSLDQGLQFLIQYYNGEERAKGNILERFSAQQFPDLHSELNLSSLELGDSALYFCASSVGGDGYTFGSGTRLTVV.

At least ten counts were recorded for this clonotype. V is TRBV5-1 and J is TRBJ2-1; 9 nucleotides match TRBD2. V shed 4 bases, J shed 2 bases, and the junction held 4 bases outside the gene matches. Germline V gene lookup returns CDR1 SGHRS and CDR2 YFSETQ. The CDR3 is 15 residues long. This CDR3 is CASSAGLATYNEQFF. In nucleotides, the CDR3 is TGCGCCAGCAGCGCGGGACTAGCTACCTACAATGAGCAGTTCTTC.

At least ten counts were recorded for this clonotype. This rearrangement joins TRBV11-2 to TRBJ1-5; the match to TRBD1 covers 9 bases. The CDR3 is 18 amino acids. J was trimmed by 3 bases and V by 5 bases; bases with no gene match: 14. Germline V gene sequence: CDR1 SGHAT, CDR2 FQNNGV. The DNA for the CDR3 is TGTGCCAGCAGCAGTACAGGGGGCCAGCGGGGTTCCAATCAGCCCCAGCATTTT. Translating gives CASSSTGGQRGSNQPQHF.

This clonotype was detected ten times or more. This chain joins TRBV5-1 and TRBJ1-4, with D perhaps TRBD1 (6 bases). This CDR3 comprises 15 residues. V dropped 0 bases and J dropped 3 bases, with 9 bases sitting between them. Germline loops: CDR1 SGHRS, CDR2 YFSETQ. The chain's CDR3 is CASSLEGDPNEKLFF. The CDR3 coding sequence is TGCGCCAGCAGCTTGGAGGGGGATCCTAATGAAAAACTGTTTTTT.

Concerning this clonotype itself: This may arise from a read error, as a much more abundant clone is one base away. The chain employs TRBV11-2 and TRBJ1-3, with D hard to call. The CDR3 is 14 amino acids. The germline V gene has CDR1 SGHAT and CDR2 FQNNGV. The CDR3, as DNA: TGTGCCAGCAGCTTATCCCAGCCCGGAAACACCGTATATTTT. It is translated as CASSLSQPGNTVYF.

This clonotype was counted many times. The rearrangement uses TRBV28 and TRBJ2-7; 7 positions match TRBD2. Trimming cost V 2 bases and J 2 bases; bases outside gene matches: 6. The germline V gene has CDR1 MDHEN and CDR2 SYDVKM. This CDR3 is built from 15 residues. CDR3 coding DNA: TGTGCCAGCAGTTTAGGGTCTAGCGGCACCTACGAGCAGTACTTC. Amino acid sequence: CASSLGSSGTYEQYF.

This clonotype was picked up a small number of times. This sequence joins TRBV14 and TRBJ2-7; D may match TRBD1 or TRBD2 (5 bases each). Trimming pared 2 bases from V and 4 bases from J, leaving 15 bases between. From germline, CDR1 is SGHDN and CDR2 FVKESK. The CDR3 covers 15 residues. The CDR3 loop reads CASSQYVGEGYEQYF. The CDR3 DNA reads as TGTGCCAGCAGCCAATACGTGGGAGAGGGGTACGAGCAGTACTTC.

This clonotype was counted at least ten times. The rearrangement uses TRBV20-1 and TRBJ2-4; D is unclear. Germline lookup yields CDR1 DFQATT and CDR2 SNEGSKA (reference sequence). The V gene lost 3 bases and the J gene lost 7 bases, with 4 bases spanning the gap. The CDR3 has 10 residues. CDR3: CSASRNIQYF. The DNA for the CDR3 is TGCAGTGCTAGTCGCAACATTCAGTACTTC.

This clonotype was recorded only once. The rearrangement uses TRBV12-5 and TRBJ1-1, with D maybe TRBD1 (6 bases). V was clipped by 11 bases and J by 12 bases, with 25 bases between them. This CDR3 spans 13 amino acids. CDR1 LGHNT and CDR2 FRNRAP come from the germline V gene. The chain's CDR3 is CASGQTLNTKTFF. As DNA, the CDR3 is TGTGCTTCCGGACAGACCCTGAACACTAAAACTTTCTTT.

This clonotype was recorded many times. The CDR3 region has the DNA TGTGCCAGCAGCCTTGACAGAAATTGGGGAGAGACCCAGTACTTC. Translated, it gives CASSLDRNWGETQYF. The chain has TRBV6-5 and TRBJ2-5; a weak D match, TRBD1 (5 bases). With 6 bases removed from V and 4 bases from J, the gap between germline ends came to 18 bases. There are 15 residues in the CDR3. Per the germline V gene, CDR1 is MNHEY and CDR2 is SVGAGI.

This clonotype was found many times. The V call is TRBV5-1, the J call TRBJ1-1; 7 nucleotides agree with TRBD1. Looked up from germline, CDR1 is SGHRS and CDR2 is YFSETQ. J lost 5 bases, V lost 3 bases, and 16 bases had no gene match. CDR3 length: 17 residues. The CDR3 DNA sequence: TGCGCCAGCAGCTCACCCCTAACCGACAGGGTAGGGACTGAAGCTTTCTTT. Its translation: CASSSPLTDRVGTEAFF.

This sequence joins TRBV6-6 and TRBJ2-7; D is unclear. Germline V gene data show CDR1 as MNHNY and CDR2 as SVGAGI (reference sequence). The CDR3 totals 12 residues. V was pared by 2 bases and J by 7 bases, with 9 bases between. As DNA, the CDR3 is TGTGCCAGCAGTTACCGCTCCAAGGAGCAGTACTTC. Protein sequence: CASSYRSKEQYF.

This clonotype was counted at least ten times. The chain carries TRBV4-1 and TRBJ1-4, with 9 nucleotides matching TRBD1. Germline values: CDR1 MGHRA, CDR2 YSYEKL. This CDR3 is built from 15 residues. Trimming took 5 bases from V and 4 from J; bases not matched to a gene: 5. Here the CDR3 DNA reads TGCGCCAGCAGCTCCCGGGACAGGGATAATGAAAAACTGTTTTTT. Translated, it gives CASSSRDRDNEKLFF.

This clonotype was recorded at least ten times. The chain recombines TRBV28 with TRBJ1-2; the match to TRBD1 covers 8 bases. After removal of 3 bases from V and 12 bases from J, the junction contained 6 bases not matched to a gene. The CDR3 has 12 amino acids. The V gene's germline CDR1 is MDHEN and CDR2 SYDVKM. CDR3 sequence reads: CASSLLRQGNTF. The CDR3 DNA sequence: TGTGCCAGCAGTTTGCTCAGACAGGGGAACACCTTC.